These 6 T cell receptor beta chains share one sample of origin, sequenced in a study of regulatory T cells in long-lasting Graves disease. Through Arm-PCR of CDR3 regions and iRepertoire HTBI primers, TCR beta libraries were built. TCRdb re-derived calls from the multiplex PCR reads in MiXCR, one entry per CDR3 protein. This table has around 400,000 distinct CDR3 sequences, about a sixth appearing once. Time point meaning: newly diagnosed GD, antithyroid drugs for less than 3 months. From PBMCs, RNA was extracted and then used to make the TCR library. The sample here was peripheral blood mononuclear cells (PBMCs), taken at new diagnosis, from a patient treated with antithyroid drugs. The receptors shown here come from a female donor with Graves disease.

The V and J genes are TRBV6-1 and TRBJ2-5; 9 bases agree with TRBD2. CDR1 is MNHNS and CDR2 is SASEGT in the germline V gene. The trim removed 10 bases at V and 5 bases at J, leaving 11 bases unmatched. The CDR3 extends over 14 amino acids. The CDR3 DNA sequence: TGTGCCACCTTAGCGGGAGTGCTCGACGAGACCCAGTACTTC. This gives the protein CATLAGVLDETQYF.

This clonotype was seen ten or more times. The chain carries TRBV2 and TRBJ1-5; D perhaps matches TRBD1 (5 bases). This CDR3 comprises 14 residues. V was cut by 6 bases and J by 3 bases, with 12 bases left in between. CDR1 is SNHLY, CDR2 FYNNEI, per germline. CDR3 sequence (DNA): TGTGCCAGCAGCCCTTCGACAGACAATCAGCCCCAGCATTTT. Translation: CASSPSTDNQPQHF.

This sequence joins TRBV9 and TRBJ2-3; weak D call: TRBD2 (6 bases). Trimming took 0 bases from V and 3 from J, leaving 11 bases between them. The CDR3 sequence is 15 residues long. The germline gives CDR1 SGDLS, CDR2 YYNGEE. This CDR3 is CASSVDAAGTDTQYF. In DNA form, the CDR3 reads TGTGCCAGCAGCGTAGACGCGGCGGGGACAGATACGCAGTATTTT.

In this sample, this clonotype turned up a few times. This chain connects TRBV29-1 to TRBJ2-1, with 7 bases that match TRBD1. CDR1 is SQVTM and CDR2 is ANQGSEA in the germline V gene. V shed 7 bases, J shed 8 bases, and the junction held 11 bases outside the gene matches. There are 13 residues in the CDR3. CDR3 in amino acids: CSARHRGHHEQFF. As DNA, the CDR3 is TGCAGCGCCCGGCACAGGGGTCATCATGAGCAGTTCTTC.

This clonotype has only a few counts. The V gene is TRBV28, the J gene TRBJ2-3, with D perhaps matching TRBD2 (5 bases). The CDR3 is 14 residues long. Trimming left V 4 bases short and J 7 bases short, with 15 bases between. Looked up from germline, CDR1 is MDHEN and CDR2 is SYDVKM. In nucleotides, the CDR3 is TGTGCCAGCAGTTATTTCGGGAAGTTAAATACGCAGTATTTT. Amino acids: CASSYFGKLNTQYF.

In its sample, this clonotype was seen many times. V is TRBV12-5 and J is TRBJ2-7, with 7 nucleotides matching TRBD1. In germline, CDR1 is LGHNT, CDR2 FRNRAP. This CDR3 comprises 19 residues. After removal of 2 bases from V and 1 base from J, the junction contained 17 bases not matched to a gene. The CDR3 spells CASGLRHKNSGQWSYEQYF. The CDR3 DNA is TGTGCTAGTGGTTTGCGACACAAAAACTCGGGACAGTGGTCCTACGAGCAGTACTTC. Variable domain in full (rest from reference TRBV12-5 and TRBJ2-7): DARVTQTPRHKVTEMGQEVTMRCQPILGHNTVFWYRQTMMQGLELLAYFRNRAPLDDSGMPKDRFSAEMPDATLATLKIQPSEPRDSAVYFCASGLRHKNSGQWSYEQYFGPGTRLTVT.